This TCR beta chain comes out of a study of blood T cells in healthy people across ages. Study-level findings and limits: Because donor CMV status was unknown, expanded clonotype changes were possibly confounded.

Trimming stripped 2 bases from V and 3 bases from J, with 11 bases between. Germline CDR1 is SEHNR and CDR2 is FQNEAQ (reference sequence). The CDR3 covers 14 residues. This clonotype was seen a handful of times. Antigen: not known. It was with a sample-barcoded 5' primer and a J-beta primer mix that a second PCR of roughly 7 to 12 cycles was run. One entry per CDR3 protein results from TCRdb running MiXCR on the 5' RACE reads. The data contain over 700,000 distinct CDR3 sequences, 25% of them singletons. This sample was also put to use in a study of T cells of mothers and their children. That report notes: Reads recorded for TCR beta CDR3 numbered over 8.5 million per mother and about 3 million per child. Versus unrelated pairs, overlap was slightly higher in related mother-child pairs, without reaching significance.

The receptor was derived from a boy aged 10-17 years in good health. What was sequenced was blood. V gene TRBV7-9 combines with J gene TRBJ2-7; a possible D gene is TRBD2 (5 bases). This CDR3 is CASSLTASSYEQYF. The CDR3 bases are TGTGCCAGCAGCTTAACCGCTAGCAGCTACGAGCAGTACTTC.